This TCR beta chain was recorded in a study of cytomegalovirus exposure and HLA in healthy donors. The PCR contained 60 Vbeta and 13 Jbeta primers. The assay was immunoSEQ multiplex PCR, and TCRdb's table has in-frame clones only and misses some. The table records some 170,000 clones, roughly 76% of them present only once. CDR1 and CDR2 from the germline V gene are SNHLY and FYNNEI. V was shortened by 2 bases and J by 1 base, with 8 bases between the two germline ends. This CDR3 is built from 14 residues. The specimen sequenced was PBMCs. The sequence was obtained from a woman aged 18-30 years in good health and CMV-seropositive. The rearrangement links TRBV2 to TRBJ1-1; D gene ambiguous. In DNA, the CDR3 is TGTGCCAGCAGTGAAACGTCCGGGAACACTGAAGCTTTCTTT. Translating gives CASSETSGNTEAFF.